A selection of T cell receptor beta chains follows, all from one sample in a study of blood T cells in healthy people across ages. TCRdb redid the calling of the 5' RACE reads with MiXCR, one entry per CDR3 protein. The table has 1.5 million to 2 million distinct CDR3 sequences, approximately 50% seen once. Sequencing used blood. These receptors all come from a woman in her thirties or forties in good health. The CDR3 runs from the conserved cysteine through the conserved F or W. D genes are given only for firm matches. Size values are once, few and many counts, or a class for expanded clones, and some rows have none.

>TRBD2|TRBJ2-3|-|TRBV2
CASSPSGGARRDTQYF
TGTGCCAGCAGTCCGAGCGGGGGGGCCAGGAGAGATACGCAGTATTTT
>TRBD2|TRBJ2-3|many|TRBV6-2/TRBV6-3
CASSLTSATDTQYF
TGTGCCAGCAGCCTGACTAGCGCCACAGATACGCAGTATTTT
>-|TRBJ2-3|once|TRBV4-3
CASSPTVKGTDTQYF
TGCGCCAGCAGCCCAACGGTAAAAGGCACAGATACGCAGTATTTT
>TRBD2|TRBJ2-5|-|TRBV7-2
CASSPSSGGRETQYF
TGTGCCAGCAGCCCATCTAGCGGGGGCCGCGAGACCCAGTACTTC
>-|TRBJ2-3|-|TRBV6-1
CASSEGVRTGTQYF
TGTGCCAGCAGTGAAGGGGTCCGCACAGGTACGCAGTATTTT
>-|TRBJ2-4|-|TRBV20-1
CSATSTGRGIQYF
TGCAGTGCAACAAGCACAGGGAGAGGCATTCAGTACTTC
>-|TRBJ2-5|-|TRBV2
CASSEVGSWETQYF
TGTGCCAGCAGTGAAGTAGGTTCATGGGAGACCCAGTACTTC
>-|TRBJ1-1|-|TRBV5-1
CASSSALLGNTEAFF
TGCGCCAGCAGCTCTGCCCTCCTGGGTAACACTGAAGCTTTCTTT
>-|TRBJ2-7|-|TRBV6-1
CASTSNNEQYF
TGTGCCAGCACTTCTAATAACGAGCAGTACTTC
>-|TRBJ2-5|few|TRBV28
CASSLYGGARQETQYF
TGTGCCAGCAGTTTATACGGGGGAGCACGTCAAGAGACCCAGTACTTC
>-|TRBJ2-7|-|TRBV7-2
CASIADSSSYEQYF
TGTGCCAGCATCGCGGACAGTTCCTCCTACGAGCAGTACTTC
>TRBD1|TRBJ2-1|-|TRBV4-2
CASSQRDRDPNEQFF
TGTGCCAGCAGCCAACGGGACAGGGATCCGAATGAGCAGTTCTTC
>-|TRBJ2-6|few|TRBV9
CASRTRGSGANVLTF
TGTGCCAGCAGGACGAGAGGGTCTGGGGCCAACGTCCTGACTTTC
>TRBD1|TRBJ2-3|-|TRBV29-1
CSVDYSQGADTQYF
TGCAGCGTTGATTACTCGCAGGGGGCGGATACGCAGTATTTT
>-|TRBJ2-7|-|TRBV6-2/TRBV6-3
CASSYPRYEQYF
TGTGCCAGCAGTTACCCCCGGTACGAGCAGTACTTC
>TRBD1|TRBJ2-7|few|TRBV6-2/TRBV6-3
CASSYVGQSEQYF
TGTGCCAGCAGTTACGTGGGACAGAGCGAGCAGTACTTC
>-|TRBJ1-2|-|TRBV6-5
CASSNGMSYGYTF
TGTGCCAGCTCGAATGGGATGAGCTATGGCTACACCTTC
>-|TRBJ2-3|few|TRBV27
CASSLLGGGPTDTQYF
TGTGCCAGCAGTTTATTGGGGGGGGGCCCCACAGATACGCAGTATTTT
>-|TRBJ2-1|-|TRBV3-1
CASKSAEGHEQFF
TGTGCCAGCAAATCAGCTGAGGGCCATGAGCAGTTCTTC
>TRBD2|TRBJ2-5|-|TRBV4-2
CASSARLAGPGATQYF
TGTGCCAGCAGCGCGAGACTAGCGGGGCCCGGTGCGACCCAGTACTTC
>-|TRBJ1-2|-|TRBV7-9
CASSLLKGNSGYTF
TGTGCCAGCAGCTTACTTAAGGGGAACTCTGGCTACACCTTC
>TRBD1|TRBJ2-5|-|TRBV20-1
CSASDPGQGRTETQYF
TGCAGTGCTTCGGATCCGGGACAGGGGCGGACGGAGACCCAGTACTTC
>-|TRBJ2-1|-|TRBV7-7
CASSLGARGYNEQFF
TGTGCTAGCAGCTTAGGGGCCAGGGGCTACAATGAGCAGTTCTTC
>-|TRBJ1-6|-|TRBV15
CATSAREQEPLHF
TGTGCCACCAGTGCCAGGGAACAGGAACCCCTCCACTTT
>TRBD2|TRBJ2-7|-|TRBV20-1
CSAKALRTSPATQYF
TGCAGTGCTAAGGCTTTAAGGACTAGCCCTGCAACCCAGTACTTC
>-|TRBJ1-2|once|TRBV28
CASSALDRTNTF
TGTGCCAGCAGTGCACTGGATCGCACGAACACCTTC
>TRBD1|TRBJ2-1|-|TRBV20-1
CSAGTGREQFF
TGCAGTGCGGGGACAGGTCGGGAGCAGTTCTTC
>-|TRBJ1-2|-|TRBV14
CASSQAGGVSYTF
TGTGCCAGCAGCCAAGCAGGAGGTGTGAGCTACACCTTC
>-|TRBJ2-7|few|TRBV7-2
CASSLRGNPSPPVYEQYF
TGTGCCAGCAGCTTACGGGGGAATCCCTCACCTCCCGTTTACGAGCAGTACTTC